The 20 T cell receptor beta chains below all came from one sample that was sequenced in a study of T cells in Graves' hyperthyroidism and ophthalmopathy. Amplified TCR beta CDR3 regions derived from RNA transcripts. HTBI primers were employed in a first-round RT-PCR of the TCR CDR3. TCRdb re-derived calls from the multiplex PCR reads in MiXCR, one entry per CDR3 protein. The sample lists approximately 300,000 distinct CDR3 sequences, around 15% occurring once. Sequenced material: blood. Receptors were obtained from a woman aged 55-75 years with Graves' ophthalmopathy.

This chain connects TRBV6-5 to TRBJ2-5, with TRBD2 as a possible D gene (7 bases). The length of the CDR3 is 13 residues. V was trimmed by 7 bases and J by 4 bases, leaving 13 bases between them. Germline CDR1 reads MNHEY; CDR2 reads SVGAGI. The CDR3 loop is CASTWGGRETQYF. The CDR3 DNA reads as TGTGCCAGCACTTGGGGGGGCCGAGAGACCCAGTACTTC.

This clonotype was observed a handful of times. V usage is TRBV4-1 and J usage is TRBJ2-3; D not resolved. This CDR3 spans 16 amino acids. CDR1 and CDR2 (germline): MGHRA, YSYEKL. V was shortened by 1 base and J by 0 bases, with 11 bases between the two germline ends. CDR3 DNA: TGCGCCAGCAGCCAAGCCCGGGCCTCGAGCACAGATACGCAGTATTTT. Protein product: CASSQARASSTDTQYF.

Worth noting for this clonotype: A read error may explain this, as a much larger clone is one base away. The gene calls are TRBV7-9 and TRBJ2-2; 8 bases match TRBD1. V was clipped by 5 bases and J by 1 base; unmatched bases: 9. CDR1 and CDR2 (germline): SEHNR, FQNEAQ (reference sequence). The CDR3 is made up of 17 amino acids. Here the CDR3 DNA reads TGTGCCAGCAGCCTAGGACCGACAGGGGAGAACACCGGGGAGCTGTTTTTT. Translated: CASSLGPTGENTGELFF.

The rearrangement uses TRBV9 and TRBJ1-1; tentative D call: TRBD1 (5 bases). Germline CDR1 and CDR2: SGDLS and YYNGEE. The CDR3 is 12 amino acids. Trimming removed 4 bases at V and 11 bases at J, with 15 bases between. Here the CDR3 DNA reads TGTGCCAGCAGCCCGGGGGGGGGGGAGGCTTTCTTT. It encodes CASSPGGGEAFF.

This clonotype was seen only a few times. J is TRBJ1-1 and V is TRBV4-1; D perhaps matches TRBD1 (6 bases). V lost 4 bases and J lost 8, with 14 bases in between. CDR1 MGHRA and CDR2 YSYEKL come from the germline V gene. The CDR3 consists of 13 residues. The CDR3 is CASSLWGANEAFF. CDR3 sequence (DNA): TGCGCCAGCAGCCTATGGGGGGCAAACGAAGCTTTCTTT.

This clonotype occurred a few times. A much larger clonotype is one base distant, so this may be a read error. The chain joins TRBV11-2 to TRBJ2-7; 10 bases align to TRBD1. Per germline, CDR1 SGHAT and CDR2 FQNNGV. The CDR3 sequence is 14 residues long. CDR3: CASRYYRDRGEQHF. In DNA, the CDR3 is TGTGCCAGCAGGTACTACCGGGACAGGGGCGAGCAGCACTTC.

This chain joins TRBV9 and TRBJ2-3, with 11 bases lining up with TRBD1. CDR3 size: 16 residues. J lost 4 bases, V lost 4 bases, and 8 bases had no gene match. CDR1 is SGDLS, CDR2 YYNGEE, per germline. This CDR3 reads CASSRRGQGESDTQYF. CDR3 bases: TGTGCCAGCAGCCGCCGGGGACAGGGGGAATCAGATACGCAGTATTTT.

This clonotype was seen a handful of times. This chain joins TRBV30 and TRBJ1-4, with TRBD1 matching 8 bases. Looked up from germline, CDR1 is GTSNPN and CDR2 is SVGIG (reference sequence). The CDR3 is 17 residues long. V lost 3 bases to trimming and J lost 4 bases; unmatched junction nucleotides: 13. This CDR3 reads CAWRTAGRGPSNEKLFF. The CDR3, as DNA: TGTGCCTGGAGGACCGCCGGCAGGGGGCCGAGTAATGAAAAACTGTTTTTT. The full variable domain, rest sourced from reference TRBV30 and TRBJ1-4, is SQTIHQWPATLVQPVGSPLSLECTVEGTSNPNLYWYRQAAGRGLQLLFYSVGIGQISSEVPQNLSASRPQDRQFILSSKKLLLSDSGFYLCAWRTAGRGPSNEKLFFGSGTQLSVL.

This clonotype appeared many times. The chain uses TRBV10-1 and TRBJ1-1; D might be TRBD1 (5 bases). CDR1 is WNHNN, CDR2 SYGVQD, per germline (reference sequence). V was cut by 0 bases and J by 3 bases, with 8 bases left in between. The CDR3 runs 14 residues. Here the CDR3 reads CASSESGVHTEAFF. The CDR3 DNA follows: TGCGCCAGCAGTGAGTCGGGGGTTCACACTGAAGCTTTCTTT.

This clonotype occurred many times. The gene calls are TRBV5-1 and TRBJ2-3, with 11 bases identical to TRBD2. Germline values: CDR1 SGHRS, CDR2 YFSETQ. With V trimmed by 4 bases and J by 0 bases, 4 bases remained unmatched. The CDR3 runs 16 residues. The CDR3, as DNA: TGCGCCAGCAGCATCGGGACTAGCGGAAGCACAGATACGCAGTATTTT. Protein sequence: CASSIGTSGSTDTQYF.

This clonotype has just a few counts. V usage is TRBV19 and J usage is TRBJ1-6; 8 positions match TRBD1. Trimming at V came to 4 bases and at J to 6 bases, leaving 5 bases not matched to a gene. This CDR3 spans 15 amino acids. Per germline, CDR1 LNHDA and CDR2 SQIVND (reference sequence). In DNA, the CDR3 is TGTGCCAGTAGTAGACGGCAGGGGGCTAATTCACCCCTCCACTTT. Its translation is CASSRRQGANSPLHF.

The J gene is TRBJ1-6, the V gene TRBV6-2 or TRBV6-3; a weak D match, TRBD1 (6 bases). V lost 2 bases, J lost 3 bases, and 14 bases lay in between. This CDR3 has 17 residues. Germline V gene sequence: CDR1 MNHEY, CDR2 SVGEGT. The DNA of the CDR3 is TGTGCCAGCAGTTACGTCGGGGGCAAACTCTATAATTCACCCCTCCACTTT. Protein sequence: CASSYVGGKLYNSPLHF.

This clonotype was observed at least ten times. The chain links TRBV6-2 or TRBV6-3 to TRBJ1-5; D is unclear. This CDR3 has 13 amino acids. The germline V gene encodes CDR1 MNHEY and CDR2 SVGEGT. V dropped 2 bases and J dropped 6 bases, with 8 bases sitting between them. In nucleotides, the CDR3 is TGTGCCAGCAGTTACGAGGGATCTCAGCCCCAGCATTTT. This codes for CASSYEGSQPQHF.

This clonotype was counted at least ten times. V gene TRBV18 combines with J gene TRBJ2-7; no firm D call. Trimming removed 0 bases at V and 0 bases at J, with 6 bases between. Germline lookup yields CDR1 KGHSH and CDR2 LQKENI. This CDR3 has 14 residues. Written as DNA, the CDR3 is TGTGCCAGCTCACCACCCACAGACTCCTACGAGCAGTACTTC. Its protein is CASSPPTDSYEQYF.

The V and J genes are TRBV5-5 and TRBJ2-3, with 9 bases matching TRBD1. Germline lookup yields CDR1 SGHKS and CDR2 YYEKEE (reference sequence). Trimming at V came to 2 bases and at J to 2 bases, leaving 3 bases not matched to a gene. The CDR3 runs to 15 residues. CDR3 sequence: CASSFDRGITDTQYF. The CDR3 DNA sequence: TGTGCCAGCAGCTTCGACAGGGGGATCACAGATACGCAGTATTTT.

This chain links TRBV9 with TRBJ2-2, with a tentative D call TRBD2 (5 bases). Germline V CDR1 and CDR2: SGDLS, YYNGEE. This CDR3 spans 13 amino acids. Between the trimmed V and J ends, which lost 4 bases and 7 bases, there was a span of 11 bases. The CDR3 DNA sequence: TGTGCCAGCAGCCCGCTGAGCGGCGGGGAGCTGTTTTTT. Translating gives CASSPLSGGELFF.

This clonotype was seen many times. The V call is TRBV12-3 or TRBV12-4, the J call TRBJ1-3, with unresolved D. This CDR3 has 15 residues. V shed 3 bases and J shed 6 bases, with 15 bases lying between them. In DNA, the CDR3 is TGTGCCAGCAGTTTTGGCGGAAGACTCCTAAACACCATATATTTT. Its protein is CASSFGGRLLNTIYF.

This clonotype was recorded many times. The chain couples TRBV7-2 to TRBJ1-2; tentatively, D is TRBD1 (6 bases). This CDR3 region has 16 residues. The V gene's germline CDR1 is SGHTA and CDR2 FQGNSA. Trimming pared 1 base from V and 4 bases from J, leaving 16 bases between. The CDR3 coding sequence is TGTGCCAGCAGCTTAGAGTCCGGGGGCTTGGGCTATGGCTACACCTTC. Translating gives CASSLESGGLGYGYTF.

This clonotype has a count of ten or more. V usage is TRBV2 and J usage is TRBJ2-7; D remains ambiguous. V lost 1 base, J lost 5 bases, and 15 bases lay in between. The CDR3 consists of 15 residues. Per the germline V gene, CDR1 is SNHLY and CDR2 is FYNNEI. The CDR3 region is CASSEVWQRPNEQYF. The CDR3 DNA sequence: TGTGCCAGCAGTGAAGTGTGGCAACGGCCCAACGAGCAGTACTTC.

A note on this clonotype: The junction differs from germline at one of its ends, possibly a read error. The V call is TRBV28, the J call TRBJ1-5; TRBD1 matches 7 bases. There are 14 residues in the CDR3. Looked up from germline, CDR1 is MDHEN and CDR2 is SYDVKM. CDR3 DNA: TGTGCCAGCAGCCGGGGACAGAGCAGTCAGCCCCAGCATTTT. Its translation: CASSRGQSSQPQHF.